The TCR beta chain under discussion was sequenced for a study of blood T cell repertoires in COVID-19. This CDR3 is built from 18 residues. Germline loops: CDR1 MNHEY, CDR2 SMNVEV (reference sequence). Trimming removed 2 bases from V and 0 bases from J, with 18 bases in between. Here immunoSEQ multiplex PCR was the method, and the copy in TCRdb shows in-frame clones only, minus some. This sample has around 150,000 clones, with 82% found just once. The chain links TRBV27 to TRBJ2-3; weak D call: TRBD1 (6 bases). This TCR was sampled from a woman aged 35 to 49 with COVID-19, enrolled during active disease. Material: peripheral blood. CDR3 in DNA: TGTGCCAGCAGTTTAAGGACAGCGAAGCTAACTAGCACAGATACGCAGTATTTT. As protein: CASSLRTAKLTSTDTQYF.